The clone carrying this TCR beta chain was counted many times. This specimen belongs to a study of T cells in Graves' hyperthyroidism and ophthalmopathy. In the study overall: Pretreatment peripheral blood was obtained at initial diagnosis.

The source material, RNA transcripts, was used to amplify TCR beta CDR3 regions. A set of HTBI primers served as the primers for a first-round RT-PCR of the TCR CDR3. TCRdb redid the calling of the multiplex PCR reads with MiXCR, one entry per CDR3 protein. The sample has about 360,000 distinct CDR3 sequences; roughly 13% are singletons. V gave up 1 base and J gave up 2 bases, with 14 bases separating them. Germline loops: CDR1 SGHTA, CDR2 FQGTGA. This CDR3 is built from 16 residues. The sample was blood. This TCR was recovered from a woman in her late teens or twenties with Graves' hyperthyroidism. The chain carries TRBV7-3 and TRBJ1-1, with D tentatively TRBD1 (5 bases). The CDR3 reads CASSLKGPISNTEAFF. The DNA for the CDR3 is TGTGCCAGCAGCTTAAAGGGGCCAATCTCCAACACTGAAGCTTTCTTT.